This T cell receptor beta chain was captured in a study of blood T cells in healthy people across ages. On this clonotype itself: Its specificity is not known.

From germline, CDR1 is SGHTA and CDR2 FQGNSA. There are 18 residues in the CDR3. Trimming pared 7 bases from V and 3 bases from J, leaving 28 bases between. Broader study findings: The fall in TCR beta diversity per million T cells was roughly linear with age.

A second about 6 to 12 cycle PCR used barcoded and J-beta primers. TCRdb re-called the 5' RACE reads with MiXCR, one entry per CDR3 protein. The sample has 700,000 to 1,000,000 distinct CDR3 sequences; around 42% are singletons. This rearrangement joins TRBV7-2 to TRBJ2-7, with TRBD2 as a possible D gene (6 bases). The sequence came from a man in his fifties or sixties in good health. The material sequenced was blood. CDR3 region: CASTRVLPRAGTFYEQYF. CDR3 bases: TGTGCCAGCACCCGGGTACTACCGCGTGCGGGGACCTTCTACGAGCAGTACTTC.